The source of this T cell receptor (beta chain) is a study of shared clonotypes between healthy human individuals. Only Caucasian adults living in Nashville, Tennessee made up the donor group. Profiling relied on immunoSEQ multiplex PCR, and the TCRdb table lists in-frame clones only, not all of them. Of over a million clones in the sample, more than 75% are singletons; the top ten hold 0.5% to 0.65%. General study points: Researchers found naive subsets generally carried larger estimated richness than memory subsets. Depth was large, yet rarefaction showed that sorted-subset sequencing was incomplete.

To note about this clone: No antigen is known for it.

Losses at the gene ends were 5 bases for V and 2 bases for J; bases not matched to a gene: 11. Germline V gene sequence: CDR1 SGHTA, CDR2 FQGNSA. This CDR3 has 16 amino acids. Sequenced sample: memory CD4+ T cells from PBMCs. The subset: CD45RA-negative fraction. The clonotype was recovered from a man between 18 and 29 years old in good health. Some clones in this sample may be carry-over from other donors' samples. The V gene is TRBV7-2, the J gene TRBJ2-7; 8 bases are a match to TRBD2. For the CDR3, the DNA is TGTGCCAGCAGCCACGACTCCGGGACTAGTACCTACGAGCAGTACTTC. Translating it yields CASSHDSGTSTYEQYF.